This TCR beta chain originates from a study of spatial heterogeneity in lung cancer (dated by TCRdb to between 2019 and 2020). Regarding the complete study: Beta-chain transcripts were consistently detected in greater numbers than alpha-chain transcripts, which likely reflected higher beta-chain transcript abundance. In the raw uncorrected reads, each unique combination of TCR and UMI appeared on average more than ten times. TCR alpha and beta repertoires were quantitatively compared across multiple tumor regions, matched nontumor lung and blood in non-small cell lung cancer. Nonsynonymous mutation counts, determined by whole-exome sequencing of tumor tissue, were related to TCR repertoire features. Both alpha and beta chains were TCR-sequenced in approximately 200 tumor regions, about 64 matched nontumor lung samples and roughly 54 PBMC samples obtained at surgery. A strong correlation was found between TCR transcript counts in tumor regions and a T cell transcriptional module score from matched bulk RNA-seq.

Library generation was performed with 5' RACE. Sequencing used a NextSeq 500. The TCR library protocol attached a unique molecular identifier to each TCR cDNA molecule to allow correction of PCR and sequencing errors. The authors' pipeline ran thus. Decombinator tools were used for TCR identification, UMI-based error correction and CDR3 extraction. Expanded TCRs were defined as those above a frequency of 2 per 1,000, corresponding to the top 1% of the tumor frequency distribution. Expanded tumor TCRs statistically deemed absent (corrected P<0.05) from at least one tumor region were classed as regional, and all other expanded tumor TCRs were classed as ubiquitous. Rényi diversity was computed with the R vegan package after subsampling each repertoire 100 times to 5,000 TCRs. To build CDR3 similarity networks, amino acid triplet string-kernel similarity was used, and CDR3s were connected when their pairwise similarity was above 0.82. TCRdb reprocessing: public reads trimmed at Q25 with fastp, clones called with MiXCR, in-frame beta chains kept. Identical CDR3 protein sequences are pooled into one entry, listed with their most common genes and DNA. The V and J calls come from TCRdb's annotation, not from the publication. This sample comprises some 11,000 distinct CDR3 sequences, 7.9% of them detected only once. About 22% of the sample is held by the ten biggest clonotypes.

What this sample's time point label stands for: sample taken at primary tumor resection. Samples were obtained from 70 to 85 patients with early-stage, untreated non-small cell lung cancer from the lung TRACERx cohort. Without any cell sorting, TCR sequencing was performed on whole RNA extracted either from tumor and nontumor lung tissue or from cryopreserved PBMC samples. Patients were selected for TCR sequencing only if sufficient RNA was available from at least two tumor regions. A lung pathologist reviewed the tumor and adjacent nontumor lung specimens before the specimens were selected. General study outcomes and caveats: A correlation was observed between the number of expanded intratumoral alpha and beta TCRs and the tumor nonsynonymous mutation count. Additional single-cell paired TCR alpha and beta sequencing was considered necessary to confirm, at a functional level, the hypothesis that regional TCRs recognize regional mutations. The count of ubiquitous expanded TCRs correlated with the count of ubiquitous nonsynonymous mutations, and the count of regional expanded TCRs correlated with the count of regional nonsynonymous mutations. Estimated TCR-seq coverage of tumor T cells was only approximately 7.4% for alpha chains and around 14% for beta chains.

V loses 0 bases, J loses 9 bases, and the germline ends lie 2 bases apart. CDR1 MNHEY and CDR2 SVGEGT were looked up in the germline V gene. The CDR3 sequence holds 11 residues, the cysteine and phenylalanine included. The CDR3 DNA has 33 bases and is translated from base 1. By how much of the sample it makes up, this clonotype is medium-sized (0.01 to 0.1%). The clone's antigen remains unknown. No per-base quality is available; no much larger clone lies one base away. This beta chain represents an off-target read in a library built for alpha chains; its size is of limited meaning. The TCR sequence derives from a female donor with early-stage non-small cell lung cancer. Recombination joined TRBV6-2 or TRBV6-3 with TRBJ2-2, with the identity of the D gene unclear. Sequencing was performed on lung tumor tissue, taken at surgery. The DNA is TGTGCCAGCAGTTACTCTAGGGAGCTGTTTTTT. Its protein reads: CASSYSRELFF.